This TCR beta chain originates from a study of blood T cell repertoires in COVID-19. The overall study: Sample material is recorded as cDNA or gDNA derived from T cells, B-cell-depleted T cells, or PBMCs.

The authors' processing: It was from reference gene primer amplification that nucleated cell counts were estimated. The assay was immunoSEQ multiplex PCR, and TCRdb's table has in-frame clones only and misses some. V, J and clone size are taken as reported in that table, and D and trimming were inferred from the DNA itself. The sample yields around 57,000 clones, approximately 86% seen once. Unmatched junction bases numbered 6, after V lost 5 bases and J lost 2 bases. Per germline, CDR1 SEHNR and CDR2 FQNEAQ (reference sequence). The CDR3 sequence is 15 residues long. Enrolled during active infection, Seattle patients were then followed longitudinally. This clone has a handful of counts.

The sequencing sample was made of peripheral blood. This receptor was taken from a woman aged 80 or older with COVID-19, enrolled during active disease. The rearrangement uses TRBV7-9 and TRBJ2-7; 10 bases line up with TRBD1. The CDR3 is CASSPWDRGTYEQYF. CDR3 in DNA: TGTGCCAGCAGCCCCTGGGACAGGGGTACCTACGAGCAGTACTTC.